Each of the 24 T cell receptor beta chains below was sequenced from the same sample in a study of T cell repertoires in ileal Crohn's disease. The protocol was immunoSEQ multiplex PCR, while the TCRdb copy is restricted to in-frame clones and leaves out a portion. The sample includes 4,500 to 6,500 clones, 95% of them seen just once. The sequenced sample was ileal tissue. These receptors all stem from an adult with Crohn's disease.

This chain links TRBV9 with TRBJ1-2; possibly TRBD1 for D (5 bases). The germline V and J ends were trimmed by 4 bases and 5 bases, with 9 bases remaining between them. The CDR3 is made up of 12 amino acids. Germline CDR1 SGDLS, CDR2 YYNGEE. This chain's CDR3 is CASSSGTYGYTF. The CDR3 DNA sequence: TGTGCCAGCAGCTCAGGGACTTATGGCTACACCTTC.

The rearrangement joins TRBV5-6 to TRBJ1-3, with 12 nucleotides matching TRBD1. Germline CDR1 and CDR2: SGHDT and YYEEEE. V dropped 4 bases and J dropped 6; count of bases not matched to a gene: 8. This CDR3 is built from 16 residues. Here the CDR3 reads CASSLVAGQGANTIYF. In DNA, the CDR3 is TGTGCCAGCAGCCTTGTCGCGGGACAGGGGGCAAACACCATATATTTT.

The genes are TRBV6-5 and TRBJ1-1; 7 bases are a match to TRBD1. Germline V lookup: CDR1 MNHEY, CDR2 SVGAGI. The CDR3 totals 13 residues. The ends lost 8 bases at V and 1 base at J; junction bases unmatched: 4. CDR3 DNA sequence: TGTGCCAGCTTCCGGACAGGGAACACTGAAGCTTTCTTT. Amino acids: CASFRTGNTEAFF.

The rearrangement joins TRBV14 to TRBJ1-6; 8 bases are shared with TRBD1. Germline lookup yields CDR1 SGHDN and CDR2 FVKESK. J gave up 10 bases and V 7 bases, and 6 bases lay outside the gene matches. The CDR3 length is 13 residues. The chain's CDR3 is CASNTGGGSPLHF. In DNA form, the CDR3 reads TGTGCCAGCAACACAGGGGGTGGATCACCCCTCCACTTT.

The chain combines TRBV4-3 with TRBJ2-3; possibly TRBD2 for D (6 bases). The CDR3 has 15 residues. Trimming cost V 2 bases and J 1 base, with 10 bases left between them. CDR1 is LGHNA, CDR2 YSLEER, per germline. As DNA, the CDR3 is TGCGCCAGCAGCCAATCGGGACTGGGCACAGATACGCAGTATTTT. Amino acid sequence: CASSQSGLGTDTQYF.

The chain combines TRBV7-9 with TRBJ2-1, with TRBD1 matching 9 bases. CDR1 and CDR2 from the germline V gene are SEHNR and FQNEAQ (reference sequence). CDR3 length: 15 amino acids. V shed 4 bases, J shed 5 bases, and the junction held 6 bases outside the gene matches. CDR3 sequence (DNA): TGTGCCAGCAGCTCGGGACAGGGTTGGAACAATGAGCAGTTCTTC. Translating it yields CASSSGQGWNNEQFF. Variable domain in full (rest from reference TRBV7-9 and TRBJ2-1): DTGVSQNPRHKITKRGQNVTFRCDPISEHNRLYWYRQTLGQGPEFLTYFQNEAQLEKSRLLSDRFSAERPKGSFSTLEIQRTEQGDSAMYLCASSSGQGWNNEQFFGPGTRLTVL.

The CDR3 DNA reads TGTGCCAGCAGGCCGGGGGGCTACACAGATACGCAGTATTTT. It is translated as CASRPGGYTDTQYF. V and J are TRBV5-4 and TRBJ2-3; possible D gene TRBD2, 7 bases. The CDR3 spans 14 residues. V was trimmed by 5 bases and J by 2 bases, leaving 12 bases between them. Per germline, CDR1 SGHNT and CDR2 YYREEE (reference sequence).

This clone was detected a few times. The chain recombines TRBV6-1 with TRBJ1-3; no clear D gene. The CDR3 covers 16 residues. With 2 bases removed from V and 1 base from J, the gap between germline ends came to 12 bases. Germline V lookup: CDR1 MNHNS, CDR2 SASEGT. The CDR3 spells CASSEQVARSGNTIYF. CDR3 sequence (DNA): TGTGCCAGCAGTGAACAGGTTGCCAGGTCTGGAAACACCATATATTTT.

This sequence joins TRBV9 and TRBJ2-6, with 10 bases aligning to TRBD2. The CDR3 spans 18 residues. Germline loops: CDR1 SGDLS, CDR2 YYNGEE. V lost 0 bases, J lost 0 bases, and 3 bases stayed unmatched. The CDR3 DNA reads as TGTGCCAGCAGCGTAGCAGCGGGGGGGAGCTCTGGGGCCAACGTCCTGACTTTC. Amino acid sequence: CASSVAAGGSSGANVLTF. The whole variable domain, filled in from reference TRBV9 and TRBJ2-6, reads DSGVTQTPKHLITATGQRVTLRCSPRSGDLSVYWYQQSLDQGLQFLIQYYNGEERAKGNILERFSAQQFPDLHSELNLSSLELGDSALYFCASSVAAGGSSGANVLTFGAGSRLTVL.

The count of this clone is one. The chain recombines TRBV27 with TRBJ1-5; D ambiguous. CDR1 and CDR2 (germline): MNHEY, SMNVEV (reference sequence). This CDR3 is built from 11 residues. Trimming cost V 4 bases and J 13 bases, with 11 bases left between them. In DNA, the CDR3 is TGTGCCAGCAGTTACGACAAGGAACAGCATTTT. Translation: CASSYDKEQHF.

The V and J genes are TRBV7-2 and TRBJ2-1, with a tentative D call TRBD1 (6 bases). Trimming took off 1 base at V and 6 bases at J, with 7 bases between the two ends. The V gene's germline CDR1 is SGHTA and CDR2 FQGNSA. CDR3 length equals 13 residues. This CDR3 is CASSLDRVNEQFF. The CDR3 DNA is TGTGCCAGCAGCTTAGACAGGGTCAATGAGCAGTTCTTC.

This chain uses TRBV11-2 with TRBJ2-3, with D perhaps TRBD2 (6 bases). The CDR3 contains 17 residues. The germline V and J ends were trimmed by 2 bases and 3 bases, with 18 bases remaining between them. Per the germline V gene, CDR1 is SGHAT and CDR2 is FQNNGV. CDR3 sequence (DNA): TGTGCCAGCAGCTTAAGAGGTGGCGGGGTTAGGACAGATACGCAGTATTTT. Translation: CASSLRGGGVRTDTQYF.

This chain joins TRBV2 and TRBJ2-1; 9 nucleotides line up with TRBD1. V lost 6 bases, J lost 4 bases, and 7 bases stayed unmatched. The CDR3 is made up of 15 amino acids. The germline V gene has CDR1 SNHLY and CDR2 FYNNEI. This chain's CDR3 is CASRRDRETYNEQFF. In DNA form, the CDR3 reads TGTGCCAGCAGGAGGGACAGGGAGACTTACAATGAGCAGTTCTTC.

The genes are TRBV7-7 and TRBJ2-5; possibly TRBD2 for D (6 bases). The germline gives CDR1 SSHAT, CDR2 FNYEAQ (reference sequence). V lost 2 bases, J lost 5 bases, and 27 bases lay in between. This CDR3 is built from 19 residues. As DNA, the CDR3 is TGTGCCAGCAGCTTATTATTGGGGCAGGGAGGTTCGTTCCGGGAGACCCAGTACTTC. It specifies CASSLLLGQGGSFRETQYF.

This chain uses TRBV5-4 with TRBJ2-2; D is perhaps TRBD2 (6 bases). The CDR3 runs 17 residues. Between the trimmed V and J ends, which lost 0 bases and 2 bases, there was a span of 14 bases. The germline gives CDR1 SGHNT, CDR2 YYREEE (reference sequence). The CDR3 DNA reads TGTGCCAGCAGCTTGGGGGCTCGGGGGAGAAACACCGGGGAGCTGTTTTTT. This codes for CASSLGARGRNTGELFF.

The rearrangement joins TRBV9 to TRBJ2-1; TRBD2 agrees at 13 bases. CDR1 SGDLS and CDR2 YYNGEE come from the germline V gene. V lost 3 bases to trimming and J lost 6 bases; unmatched junction nucleotides: 6. This CDR3 contains 16 residues. As DNA, the CDR3 is TGTGCCAGCAGCGCCCTGACTAGCGGGGGGAGCAATGAGCAGTTCTTC. Translated: CASSALTSGGSNEQFF.

The chain joins TRBV5-6 to TRBJ2-3, with 9 positions matching TRBD2. The CDR3 totals 18 residues. CDR1 is SGHDT and CDR2 is YYEEEE in the germline V gene. V shed 2 bases and J 1 base; nucleotides not matched to a gene: 11. The CDR3 protein is CASSFRLAGYLGTDTQYF. The DNA for the CDR3 is TGTGCCAGCAGCTTTCGCCTAGCGGGGTATTTGGGCACAGATACGCAGTATTTT.

The V and J genes are TRBV4-3 and TRBJ2-2; 13 bases match TRBD2. The CDR3 runs 17 residues. CDR1 LGHNA and CDR2 YSLEER come from the germline V gene. Losses at the gene ends were 4 bases for V and 6 bases for J; bases not matched to a gene: 8. CDR3 residues: CASSRTSGGAKAGELFF. Here the CDR3 DNA reads TGCGCCAGCAGCCGAACTAGCGGGGGGGCTAAGGCCGGGGAGCTGTTTTTT.

The V gene is TRBV6-5, the J gene TRBJ2-3, with TRBD1 matching over 7 bases. Germline V gives CDR1 MNHEY, CDR2 SVGAGI. This CDR3 is built from 13 residues. V shed 6 bases and J 6 bases; nucleotides not matched to a gene: 6. The CDR3 DNA sequence: TGTGCCAGCAGAAAGGGGGCAGCGGATACGCAGTATTTT. Its translation is CASRKGAADTQYF.

V gene TRBV13 combines with J gene TRBJ1-1, with 7 bases matching TRBD1. The V segment lost 2 bases and the J segment 1 base; nucleotides outside the gene matches: 10. The CDR3 extends over 17 amino acids. The V gene's germline CDR1 is PRHDT and CDR2 FYEKMQ (reference sequence). CDR3 sequence: CASSLRTLGQKNTEAFF. CDR3 sequence (DNA): TGTGCCAGCAGCTTACGTACCTTGGGACAGAAGAACACTGAAGCTTTCTTT.

The genes are TRBV6-6 and TRBJ1-2; 7 nucleotides agree with TRBD1. CDR1 and CDR2 (germline): MNHNY, SVGAGI (reference sequence). CDR3 length equals 14 residues. After removal of 0 bases from V and 5 bases from J, the junction contained 3 bases not matched to a gene. This CDR3 reads CASSYSGTDYGYTF. The CDR3, as DNA: TGTGCCAGCAGTTACTCCGGGACAGATTATGGCTACACCTTC.

The V gene is TRBV19, the J gene TRBJ2-3, with D tentatively TRBD1 (5 bases). Germline assignment: CDR1 LNHDA and CDR2 SQIVND (reference sequence). The length of the CDR3 is 13 residues. Trimming took off 5 bases at V and 7 bases at J, with 13 bases between the two ends. As DNA, the CDR3 is TGTGCCAGTAGTCCCCTGGGGCAATATACGCAGTATTTT. Amino acid sequence: CASSPLGQYTQYF.

J is TRBJ1-1 and V is TRBV30; D is possibly TRBD1 (6 bases). The CDR3 runs 15 residues. In germline, CDR1 is GTSNPN, CDR2 SVGIG (reference sequence). V was trimmed by 2 bases and J by 7 bases, leaving 20 bases between them. CDR3 amino acids: CAWSKQGRWNGEAFF. The CDR3, as DNA: TGTGCCTGGAGTAAGCAGGGGCGCTGGAACGGTGAAGCTTTCTTT.

The chain links TRBV5-4 to TRBJ2-7; D gene uncertain. Germline values: CDR1 SGHNT, CDR2 YYREEE (reference sequence). The CDR3 sequence is 12 residues long. V lost 3 bases and J 0 bases, leaving 4 bases between the germline ends. The CDR3 loop reads CASSSLSYEQYF. The CDR3, as DNA: TGTGCCAGCAGCTCCCTCTCCTACGAGCAGTACTTC.